A single sample gave rise to the 18 T cell receptor beta chains below, sequenced in a study of OX40 agonist ivuxolimab in advanced cancers. Using immunoSEQ multiplex PCR, the repertoire was profiled, and TCRdb retains in-frame clones only, with some absent. The top ten clones hold about 1.7% of a sample with roughly 38,000 clones, roughly 82% of them seen once. The sample was CD4+ or CD8+ T cells sorted from blood, taken in a trial of the OX40 agonist ivuxolimab. Receptors originate from an adult with an advanced solid tumor such as melanoma, head and neck, liver or kidney cancer.

The J gene is TRBJ2-3, the V gene TRBV27; D is possibly TRBD1 or TRBD2 (5 bases each). V shed 5 bases and J shed 1 base, with 13 bases lying between them. The V gene's germline CDR1 is MNHEY and CDR2 SMNVEV (reference sequence). This CDR3 has 15 residues. The CDR3 DNA sequence: TGTGCCAGCAGTCCCCTGAGGGGAGGCACAGATACGCAGTATTTT. Protein sequence: CASSPLRGGTDTQYF.

With respect to this clone: Other DNA sequences from this sample encode an identical CDR3 as well. This chain connects TRBV5-1 to TRBJ1-2; 7 nucleotides agree with TRBD1. The length of the CDR3 is 13 residues. The V gene end was trimmed by 0 bases and the J gene end by 7 bases; junction bases not matched to a gene: 3. Per germline, CDR1 SGHRS and CDR2 YFSETQ. The CDR3, as DNA: TGCGCCAGCAGCTTGGGGCAGGGGGGTGGCTACACCTTC. Amino acids: CASSLGQGGGYTF.

CDR3 residues: CASSSGNYEQYF. The CDR3 DNA follows: TGCGCCAGCAGCTCAGGAAACTACGAGCAGTACTTC. The chain joins TRBV5-1 to TRBJ2-7, with D uncertain. Germline V gene lookup returns CDR1 SGHRS and CDR2 YFSETQ. The CDR3 consists of 12 residues. With 3 bases removed from V and 3 bases from J, the gap between germline ends came to 7 bases.

V usage is TRBV5-1 and J usage is TRBJ2-1; 8 nucleotides align to TRBD2. The germline gives CDR1 SGHRS, CDR2 YFSETQ. The CDR3 is 16 amino acids. Trimming at V came to 5 bases and at J to 4 bases, leaving 11 bases not matched to a gene. CDR3: CASSHPPGGAYNEQFF. In nucleotides, the CDR3 is TGCGCCAGCAGTCACCCCCCCGGGGGGGCTTACAATGAGCAGTTCTTC.

This chain links TRBV7-6 with TRBJ1-6; TRBD1 matches at 7 bases. V gave up 0 bases and J gave up 10 bases; unmatched junction bases: 6. The CDR3 extends over 15 amino acids. Germline values: CDR1 SGHVS, CDR2 FNYEAQ. The CDR3 DNA reads TGTGCCAGCAGCTTAGCAGGCAGGGGGGAATCACCCCTCCACTTT. This sequence encodes CASSLAGRGESPLHF.

This clone was recorded only once. The chain is built from TRBV18 and TRBJ2-3, with D unclear. V was cut by 1 base and J by 0 bases, with 8 bases left in between. The CDR3 extends over 15 amino acids. CDR1 and CDR2 from the germline V gene are KGHSH and LQKENI. CDR3 sequence: CASSPLGSSTDTQYF. For the CDR3, the DNA is TGTGCCAGCTCACCACTGGGGTCTAGCACAGATACGCAGTATTTT.

This clone was seen more than once but under ten times. The chain carries TRBV5-5 and TRBJ1-6, with 8 bases fitting TRBD1. The CDR3 is made up of 15 amino acids. The trim removed 2 bases at V and 5 bases at J, leaving 3 bases unmatched. CDR1 is SGHKS and CDR2 is YYEKEE in the germline V gene (reference sequence). In nucleotides, the CDR3 is TGTGCCAGCAGCTTAGGACAGGGTAATAATTCACCCCTCCACTTT. The encoded protein is CASSLGQGNNSPLHF.

The chain uses TRBV2 and TRBJ1-4, with D unclear. This CDR3 has 14 residues. The ends were cut back, 3 bases at V and 7 bases at J, with 12 bases in the middle. Looked up from germline, CDR1 is SNHLY and CDR2 is FYNNEI. This chain's CDR3 is CASSEGLTGEKLFF. CDR3 DNA: TGTGCCAGCAGTGAGGGCCTGACGGGTGAAAAACTGTTTTTT.

The chain employs TRBV7-2 and TRBJ1-1; D call uncertain. The CDR3 consists of 13 residues. Deletions cut 1 base from V and 5 bases from J, with 8 bases between. The germline gives CDR1 SGHTA, CDR2 FQGNSA. The CDR3 loop reads CASSLVGRTEAFF. The CDR3 coding sequence is TGTGCCAGCAGCTTAGTAGGGAGGACTGAAGCTTTCTTT.

V gene TRBV29-1 combines with J gene TRBJ2-7, with 8 nucleotides matching TRBD2. The germline CDR1 and CDR2 sequences are SQVTM and ANQGSEA. V was clipped by 7 bases and J by 2 bases; unmatched bases: 7. This CDR3 contains 13 residues. DNA of the CDR3: TGCAGCGGAACCACGGGGGGGGCCTACGAGCAGTACTTC. It is translated as CSGTTGGAYEQYF.

J is TRBJ2-1 and V is TRBV5-1, with TRBD2 matching over 9 bases. CDR1 is SGHRS, CDR2 YFSETQ, per germline. The junction had 2 bases not matched to a gene; V was cut back by 0 bases and J by 4 bases. The CDR3 totals 15 residues. CDR3 sequence (DNA): TGCGCCAGCAGCTTGGGGCTAGCGGGGTACAATGAGCAGTTCTTC. This translates into CASSLGLAGYNEQFF.

The rearrangement joins TRBV1 to TRBJ2-1; the table names TRBD1, a call not compared with the DNA. TRBV1 is a pseudogene segment. The CDR3 extends over 15 amino acids. CDR3 nucleotides: TGCACCAGCAGCCCCGGGACAGGGAAGCGCAATGAGCAGTTCTTC. This encodes CTSSPGTGKRNEQFF.

This clone was seen only once. The rearrangement links TRBV5-1 to TRBJ2-7; TRBD1 matches at 8 bases. From germline, CDR1 is SGHRS and CDR2 YFSETQ. This CDR3 has 15 residues. Trimming at V came to 5 bases and at J to 3 bases, leaving 10 bases not matched to a gene. CDR3 sequence reads: CASSSITTGGYEQYF. The DNA for the CDR3 is TGCGCCAGCAGTTCCATAACCACAGGGGGCTACGAGCAGTACTTC.

This CDR3 reads CSVAGRLSYNEQFF. DNA for the CDR3: TGCAGCGTTGCGGGGCGGTTATCCTACAATGAGCAGTTCTTC. The rearrangement joins TRBV29-1 to TRBJ2-1; D tentatively reads TRBD1 or TRBD2 (5 bases each). The CDR3 contains 14 residues. CDR1 is SQVTM, CDR2 ANQGSEA, per germline. V was clipped by 4 bases and J by 1 base, with 11 bases between them.

The rearrangement uses TRBV7-2 and TRBJ2-7, with a possible D match to TRBD1 (6 bases). The CDR3 loop spans 16 amino acids. Per germline, CDR1 SGHTA and CDR2 FQGNSA. Trimming removed 6 bases from V and 3 bases from J, with 21 bases in between. The CDR3 DNA follows: TGTGCCAGCAGTCCCCGGAGCAGGGGTTATAGCTACGAGCAGTACTTC. Translating gives CASSPRSRGYSYEQYF.

The rearrangement joins TRBV9 to TRBJ1-1; D is perhaps TRBD1 (5 bases). Germline CDR1 is SGDLS and CDR2 is YYNGEE. The CDR3 covers 15 residues. The V gene lost 1 base and the J gene lost 4 bases, with 14 bases spanning the gap. CDR3 bases: TGTGCCAGCAGCGTACCTAGTGGGGCAGCCACTGAAGCTTTCTTT. This translates into CASSVPSGAATEAFF.

The gene calls are TRBV7-2 and TRBJ2-3; 7 nucleotides align to TRBD1. Trimming cost V 7 bases and J 1 base; bases outside gene matches: 5. CDR1 is SGHTA and CDR2 is FQGNSA in the germline V gene. The CDR3 extends over 14 amino acids. Here the CDR3 reads CASTRTGRTDTQYF. The CDR3 bases are TGTGCCAGCACCAGGACAGGTCGCACAGATACGCAGTATTTT. The full variable domain, its missing parts supplied by reference TRBV7-2 and TRBJ2-3, is GAGVSQSPSNKVTEKGKDVELRCDPISGHTALYWYRQSLGQGLEFLIYFQGNSAPDKSGLPSDRFSAERTGGSVSTLTIQRTQQEDSAVYLCASTRTGRTDTQYFGPGTRLTVL.

This clone was observed a few times. The chain employs TRBV7-6 and TRBJ2-2; D gene unclear. The V end was cut by 0 bases, the J end by 6 bases, with 14 bases between. Germline V gene lookup returns CDR1 SGHVS and CDR2 FNYEAQ. The CDR3 extends over 16 amino acids. The chain's CDR3 is CASSLALEVPPGELFF. The CDR3 bases are TGTGCCAGCAGCTTAGCGCTTGAGGTGCCCCCCGGGGAGCTGTTTTTT. Full variable domain (rest looked up from reference TRBV7-6 and TRBJ2-2): GAGVSQSPRYKVTKRGQDVALRCDPISGHVSLYWYRQALGQGPEFLTYFNYEAQQDKSGLPNDRFSAERPEGSISTLTIQRTEQRDSAMYRCASSLALEVPPGELFFGEGSRLTVL.